This TCR beta chain emerged from a study of T cells in localized non-small cell lung cancer. The trim removed 0 bases at V and 1 base at J, leaving 4 bases unmatched. This CDR3 contains 16 residues. Assay: immunoSEQ multiplex PCR; the TCRdb copy retains only in-frame clones and omits some. The sample lists 4,000 to 4,500 clones; around two fifths were seen once. A word on this clone: Its specificity is unknown.

Study-level findings and limits: The study found T cell clonality highest in uninvolved adjacent lung, above tumor. Multi-region tumor sequencing was not done, so intratumor heterogeneity could not be excluded.

This rearrangement joins TRBV6-7 to TRBJ1-2, with 8 bases aligning to TRBD1. TRBV6-7 is filed as an ORF, its function uncertain. The sample consisted of lung tumor tissue, taken before any cancer treatment. The receptor was derived from a woman aged 35-70 years with stage I lung adenocarcinoma. The CDR3 is CASSYSGTGSNYGYTF. CDR3 DNA: TGTGCCAGCAGTTACTCTGGGACAGGAAGTAACTATGGCTACACCTTC.